These T cell receptor beta chains were read from a single sample in a study of blood T cell repertoires in COVID-19. Sequencing was performed with immunoSEQ multiplex PCR; in TCRdb, only in-frame clones are kept and a portion is missing. The data show over a thousand clones, approximately 94% seen once. The sequenced sample consisted of peripheral blood. Receptors were obtained from a human donor in a cohort sampled during active COVID-19. The CDR3 runs from the conserved cysteine through the conserved F or W. The D gene is left open where the match is weak. Not all rows give a size; the values are once, few, many and, for expanded clones, a class.

size: .; V: TRBV5-4; D: .; J: TRBJ2-3; CDR3: CASSPTGRGTDTQYF; DNA: TGTGCCAGCAGCCCCACAGGGCGGGGCACAGATACGCAGTATTTT
size: .; V: TRBV6-2/TRBV6-3; D: TRBD1; J: TRBJ2-3; CDR3: CASSRGQGLTDTQYF; DNA: TGTGCCAGCAGCAGGGGACAGGGACTCACAGATACGCAGTATTTT
size: .; V: TRBV27; D: TRBD1; J: TRBJ1-1; CDR3: CASSFFSTGFLSPQNTEAFF; DNA: TGTGCCAGCAGTTTTTTTTCGACAGGGTTTTTATCCCCGCAGAACACTGAAGCTTTCTTT
size: .; V: TRBV5-6; D: .; J: TRBJ2-6; CDR3: CASSRRAGTGPGANVLTF; DNA: TGTGCCAGCAGCCGACGGGCAGGGACTGGTCCTGGGGCCAACGTCCTGACTTTC
size: .; V: TRBV12-3/TRBV12-4; D: .; J: TRBJ2-3; CDR3: CASGSTRTQYF; DNA: TGTGCCAGCGGATCGACTAGGACGCAGTATTTT
size: .; V: TRBV12-5; D: TRBD1; J: TRBJ1-1; CDR3: CASGLATGGSLFGPEAFF; DNA: TGTGCTAGTGGTTTGGCGACAGGGGGGTCACTTTTCGGTCCTGAAGCTTTCTTT
size: .; V: TRBV15; D: .; J: TRBJ2-5; CDR3: CATSRGGLPGTQYF; DNA: TGTGCCACCAGCAGAGGGGGACTCCCGGGGACCCAGTACTTC
size: .; V: TRBV11-2; D: TRBD2; J: TRBJ2-5; CDR3: CASRRLAGDQETQYF; DNA: TGTGCCAGCAGGCGACTAGCGGGGGACCAAGAGACCCAGTACTTC
size: .; V: TRBV19; D: TRBD2; J: TRBJ2-1; CDR3: CASSMSGGGYNEQFF; DNA: TGTGCCAGTAGTATGAGCGGGGGGGGATACAATGAGCAGTTCTTC
size: .; V: TRBV18; D: TRBD1; J: TRBJ2-7; CDR3: CASSPTGQEQYF; DNA: TGTGCCAGCTCACCGACGGGACAGGAGCAGTACTTC
size: .; V: TRBV2; D: TRBD1; J: TRBJ2-7; CDR3: CASRPGQGTYEQYF; DNA: TGTGCCAGCAGGCCCGGACAGGGGACCTACGAGCAGTACTTC
size: .; V: TRBV2; D: TRBD1; J: TRBJ2-2; CDR3: CAIPGQGSNTGELFF; DNA: TGTGCCATCCCGGGACAGGGTTCGAACACCGGGGAGCTGTTTTTT
size: .; V: TRBV11-2; D: .; J: TRBJ2-7; CDR3: CASSSNQNPYEQYF; DNA: TGTGCCAGCAGCTCAAACCAGAATCCTTACGAGCAGTACTTC
size: .; V: TRBV28; D: .; J: TRBJ2-3; CDR3: CASTTRARPDTQYF; DNA: TGTGCCAGCACGACTCGAGCCCGGCCAGATACGCAGTATTTT
size: .; V: TRBV7-9; D: TRBD2; J: TRBJ2-2; CDR3: CASSSRERGNTGELFF; DNA: TGTGCCAGCAGCTCGAGGGAGCGGGGTAACACCGGGGAGCTGTTTTTT
size: .; V: TRBV4-2; D: TRBD2; J: TRBJ2-4; CDR3: CASSQVWREGLGNIQYF; DNA: TGTGCCAGCAGCCAAGTTTGGCGGGAGGGCTTGGGAAACATTCAGTACTTC
size: .; V: TRBV7-2; D: .; J: TRBJ2-1; CDR3: CASSTGPGENNEQFF; DNA: TGTGCCAGCAGCACCGGACCGGGGGAAAACAATGAGCAGTTCTTC
size: .; V: TRBV19; D: TRBD1; J: TRBJ2-7; CDR3: CASSPGTGASYEQYF; DNA: TGTGCCAGTAGTCCAGGGACAGGGGCCAGCTACGAGCAGTACTTC
size: .; V: TRBV2; D: .; J: TRBJ2-4; CDR3: CASRGLSLAKNIQYF; DNA: TGTGCCAGCAGGGGGCTCTCTCTAGCCAAAAACATTCAGTACTTC
size: .; V: TRBV11-2; D: .; J: TRBJ1-2; CDR3: CASSSLQGWYGYTF; DNA: TGTGCCAGCAGCTCACTACAGGGTTGGTATGGCTACACCTTC
size: .; V: TRBV5-1; D: .; J: TRBJ1-1; CDR3: CASISRGYTEAFF; DNA: TGCGCCAGCATTTCAAGGGGATACACTGAAGCTTTCTTT
size: .; V: TRBV10-3; D: TRBD2; J: TRBJ2-1; CDR3: CAIMKAGGPSYNEQFF; DNA: TGTGCCATCATGAAGGCGGGAGGGCCGTCCTACAATGAGCAGTTCTTC
size: .; V: TRBV4-3; D: .; J: TRBJ2-1; CDR3: CASSQDPVARPNNEQFF; DNA: TGCGCCAGCAGCCAAGATCCAGTAGCGAGGCCTAACAATGAGCAGTTCTTC
size: .; V: TRBV11-2; D: .; J: TRBJ1-1; CDR3: CASSLLTWRGTEAFF; DNA: TGTGCCAGCAGCCTGCTGACTTGGCGGGGGACTGAAGCTTTCTTT
size: .; V: TRBV3-1/TRBV3-2; D: TRBD2; J: TRBJ2-1; CDR3: CASSQQLAGGVNEQFF; DNA: TGTGCCAGCAGCCAACAATTAGCGGGAGGTGTGAATGAGCAGTTCTTC
size: .; V: TRBV27; D: .; J: TRBJ2-6; CDR3: CASSFVRGSGANVLTF; DNA: TGTGCCAGCAGTTTTGTGAGGGGGTCTGGGGCCAACGTCCTGACTTTC
size: once; V: TRBV30; D: TRBD2; J: TRBJ2-3; CDR3: CAWRRARTSVADTQYF; DNA: TGTGCCTGGAGACGGGCCCGGACTAGCGTAGCAGATACGCAGTATTTT
size: .; V: TRBV5-1; D: TRBD1; J: TRBJ1-1; CDR3: CASSLGATGAGNTEAFF; DNA: TGCGCCAGCAGCTTGGGGGCTACAGGGGCGGGTAACACTGAAGCTTTCTTT
size: .; V: TRBV5-1; D: TRBD1; J: TRBJ2-1; CDR3: CASSPGQGGSYNEQFF; DNA: TGCGCCAGCAGCCCAGGACAGGGGGGCTCCTACAATGAGCAGTTCTTC
size: once; V: TRBV7-2; D: .; J: TRBJ2-7; CDR3: CASSYLGGLAQYF; DNA: TGTGCCAGCAGCTACCTAGGCGGGCTAGCCCAGTACTTC
size: .; V: TRBV29-1; D: TRBD1; J: TRBJ2-7; CDR3: CSVEMGQSYEQYF; DNA: TGCAGCGTTGAGATGGGACAGAGCTACGAGCAGTACTTC
size: few; V: TRBV19; D: .; J: TRBJ1-2; CDR3: CASSIVFSDGYTF; DNA: TGTGCCAGTAGTATAGTATTTTCGGATGGCTACACCTTC
size: .; V: TRBV5-8; D: TRBD1; J: TRBJ2-7; CDR3: CASRRDRLGEQYF; DNA: TGTGCCAGCCGACGGGACAGGCTTGGCGAGCAGTACTTC
size: .; V: TRBV15; D: TRBD1; J: TRBJ2-7; CDR3: CATSRGDRDYEQYF; DNA: TGTGCCACCAGCAGAGGGGACAGGGACTACGAGCAGTACTTC
size: .; V: TRBV6-1; D: .; J: TRBJ2-7; CDR3: CASSEAWRDSKQYF; DNA: TGTGCCAGCAGTGAAGCCTGGAGGGACTCTAAGCAGTACTTC
size: .; V: TRBV4-2; D: TRBD1; J: TRBJ2-7; CDR3: CASSQPGQGPSYEQYF; DNA: TGTGCCAGCAGCCAACCGGGACAGGGACCCTCCTACGAGCAGTACTTC
size: .; V: TRBV24-1; D: .; J: TRBJ2-1; CDR3: CATSDLDRSAVNEQFF; DNA: TGTGCCACCAGTGATTTGGACAGGTCGGCCGTCAATGAGCAGTTCTTC
size: .; V: TRBV25-1; D: TRBD1; J: TRBJ2-5; CDR3: CASSDTQGFRETQYF; DNA: TGTGCCAGCAGTGATACACAGGGGTTCCGGGAGACCCAGTACTTC
size: .; V: TRBV4-1; D: .; J: TRBJ2-7; CDR3: CASSQFGGANSYEQYF; DNA: TGCGCCAGCAGCCAATTTGGAGGGGCCAACTCCTACGAGCAGTACTTC
size: .; V: TRBV28; D: TRBD1; J: TRBJ1-6; CDR3: CASSLRRDRSSYNSPLHF; DNA: TGTGCCAGCAGTCTGCGTAGGGACAGAAGCTCCTATAATTCACCCCTCCACTTT
size: .; V: TRBV9; D: .; J: TRBJ2-1; CDR3: CASSVGGVDNEQFF; DNA: TGTGCCAGCAGCGTAGGGGGGGTGGACAATGAGCAGTTCTTC
size: .; V: TRBV27; D: .; J: TRBJ2-7; CDR3: CASSLNPAVDEQYF; DNA: TGTGCCAGCAGTCTGAACCCCGCGGTAGACGAGCAGTACTTC
size: .; V: TRBV10-1; D: .; J: TRBJ1-1; CDR3: CASSARSTGSTEAFF; DNA: TGCGCCAGCAGTGCCAGGAGTACAGGGAGCACTGAAGCTTTCTTT
size: .; V: TRBV27; D: TRBD2; J: TRBJ2-7; CDR3: CASSPSGRAYEQYF; DNA: TGTGCCAGCAGTCCTAGCGGGAGGGCCTACGAGCAGTACTTC
size: .; V: TRBV10-1; D: TRBD1; J: TRBJ2-6; CDR3: CASSTGQGRTGANVLTF; DNA: TGCGCCAGCAGTACCGGACAGGGTAGAACTGGGGCCAACGTCCTGACTTTC
size: .; V: TRBV5-1; D: .; J: TRBJ2-3; CDR3: CASSFWTDPPTDTQYF; DNA: TGCGCCAGCAGCTTCTGGACTGATCCACCTACAGATACGCAGTATTTT
size: .; V: TRBV29-1; D: .; J: TRBJ2-7; CDR3: CSVAYDGDSGYEQYF; DNA: TGCAGCGTTGCTTATGATGGTGATTCGGGCTACGAGCAGTACTTC
size: .; V: TRBV6-1; D: TRBD2; J: TRBJ2-5; CDR3: CASSELAGGQETQYF; DNA: TGTGCCAGCAGTGAACTAGCGGGGGGGCAAGAGACCCAGTACTTC
size: .; V: TRBV7-8; D: TRBD1; J: TRBJ1-5; CDR3: CASSLEDRVWSQPQHF; DNA: TGTGCCAGCAGCTTAGAGGACAGGGTCTGGAGTCAGCCCCAGCATTTT
size: .; V: TRBV4-3; D: TRBD2; J: TRBJ2-3; CDR3: CASSQDLGLAGVADTQYF; DNA: TGCGCCAGCAGCCAAGATCTTGGGCTAGCGGGAGTTGCAGATACGCAGTATTTT
size: .; V: TRBV6-1; D: TRBD2; J: TRBJ2-1; CDR3: CASSGGSSGQYNEQFF; DNA: TGTGCCAGCAGTGGCGGCTCTAGCGGGCAGTACAATGAGCAGTTCTTC
size: .; V: TRBV19; D: .; J: TRBJ2-1; CDR3: CASSIPRSNEQFF; DNA: TGTGCCAGTAGTATACCCAGAAGCAATGAGCAGTTCTTC
size: .; V: TRBV18; D: TRBD2; J: TRBJ2-1; CDR3: CASSPSGTSGNYNEQFF; DNA: TGTGCCAGCTCACCATCCGGGACTAGCGGGAATTACAATGAGCAGTTCTTC
size: .; V: TRBV27; D: .; J: TRBJ2-1; CDR3: CASSLSSGRGPYNEQFF; DNA: TGTGCCAGCAGTTTATCGTCGGGGCGGGGACCCTACAATGAGCAGTTCTTC
size: .; V: TRBV27; D: .; J: TRBJ2-2; CDR3: CASSRTGELFF; DNA: TGTGCCAGCAGTCGTACCGGGGAGCTGTTTTTT
size: .; V: TRBV11-3; D: .; J: TRBJ2-2; CDR3: CASSLGVTGELFF; DNA: TGTGCCAGCAGCTTGGGCGTTACCGGGGAGCTGTTTTTT
size: .; V: TRBV5-1; D: TRBD1; J: TRBJ2-7; CDR3: CASSLGTGLDYEQYF; DNA: TGCGCCAGCAGCTTGGGGACAGGGCTTGACTACGAGCAGTACTTC
size: .; V: TRBV18; D: .; J: TRBJ1-4; CDR3: CASSRGSGEKLFF; DNA: TGTGCCAGCTCACGAGGGAGTGGAGAAAAACTGTTTTTT
size: .; V: TRBV2; D: TRBD2; J: TRBJ2-4; CDR3: CASSESGGLRNIQYF; DNA: TGTGCCAGCAGTGAATCGGGGGGACTACGAAACATTCAGTACTTC
size: .; V: TRBV10-3; D: .; J: TRBJ1-1; CDR3: CAMAGNMNTEAFF; DNA: TGTGCCATGGCAGGGAACATGAACACTGAAGCTTTCTTT